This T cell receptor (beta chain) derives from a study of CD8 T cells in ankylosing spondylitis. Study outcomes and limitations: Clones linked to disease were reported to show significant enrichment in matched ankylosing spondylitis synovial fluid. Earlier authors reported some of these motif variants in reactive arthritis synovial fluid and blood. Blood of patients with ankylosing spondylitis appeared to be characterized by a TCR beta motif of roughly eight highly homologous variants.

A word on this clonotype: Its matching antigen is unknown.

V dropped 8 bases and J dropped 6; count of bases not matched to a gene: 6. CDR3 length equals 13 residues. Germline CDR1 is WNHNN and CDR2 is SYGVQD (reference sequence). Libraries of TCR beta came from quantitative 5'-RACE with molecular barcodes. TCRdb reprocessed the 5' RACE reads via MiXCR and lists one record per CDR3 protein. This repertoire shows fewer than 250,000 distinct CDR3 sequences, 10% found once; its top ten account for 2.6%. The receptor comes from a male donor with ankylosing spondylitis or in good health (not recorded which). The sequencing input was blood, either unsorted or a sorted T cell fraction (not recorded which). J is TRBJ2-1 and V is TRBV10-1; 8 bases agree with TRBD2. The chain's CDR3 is CASGEAGVNEQFF. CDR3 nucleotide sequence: TGCGCCAGCGGGGAAGCGGGAGTCAATGAGCAGTTCTTC.